The sequence of this T cell receptor (beta chain) was determined in a study of shared clonotypes between healthy human individuals. Study-wide results and caveats: Non-shared clonotypes displayed generation probabilities falling below those of clonotypes present in all four donors.

Assay used: immunoSEQ multiplex PCR; TCRdb lists only in-frame clones, some missing. The sample carries about 2.3 million clones, over 90% recorded once. About this clone: Its target is not known. This sample also contains other DNA sequences that code for the same CDR3.

Sequenced material: naive CD4+ T cells from PBMCs. The subset here: CD45RA+ positively selected. This receptor was taken from a man aged 18 to 30 in good health. Some clones in this sample may be carry-over from other donors' samples.

CDR3 coding DNA: TGTGCCAGCAGCCGACAGGGTCCGTACGAGCAGTACTTC. Its translation is CASSRQGPYEQYF. The chain is built from TRBV5-6 and TRBJ2-7; 7 positions agree with TRBD1. The CDR3 loop spans 13 amino acids. V lost 4 bases, J lost 4 bases, and 5 bases stayed unmatched. Germline V gene sequence: CDR1 SGHDT, CDR2 YYEEEE.